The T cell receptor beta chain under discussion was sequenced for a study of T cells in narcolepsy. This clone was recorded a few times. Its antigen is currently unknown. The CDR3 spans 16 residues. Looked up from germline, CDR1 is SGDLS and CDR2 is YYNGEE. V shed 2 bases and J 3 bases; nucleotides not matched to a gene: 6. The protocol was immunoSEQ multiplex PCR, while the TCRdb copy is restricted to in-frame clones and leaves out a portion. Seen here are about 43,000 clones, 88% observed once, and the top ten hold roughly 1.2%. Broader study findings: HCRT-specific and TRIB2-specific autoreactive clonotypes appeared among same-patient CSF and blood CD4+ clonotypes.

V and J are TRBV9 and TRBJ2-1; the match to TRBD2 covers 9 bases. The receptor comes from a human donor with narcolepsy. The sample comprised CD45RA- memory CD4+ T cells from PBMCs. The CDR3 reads CASSVARGGDYNEQFF. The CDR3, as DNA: TGTGCCAGCAGCGTCGCTCGCGGGGGGGACTACAATGAGCAGTTCTTC.